This T cell receptor (beta chain) was captured in a study of cytomegalovirus exposure and HLA in healthy donors. Trimming left V 0 bases short and J 1 base short, with 12 bases between. CDR1 and CDR2 from the germline V gene are SGHDT and YYEEEE. The CDR3 is 16 amino acids. PCR was performed using 60 Vbeta and 13 Jbeta primers. Sequencing used immunoSEQ multiplex PCR; TCRdb keeps in-frame clones, though not all of them. The sample holds 210,000 or so clones, around 80% seen once. Whole-study results and caveats: TCR beta sequences reportedly predicted most subjects' HLA-A and HLA-B alleles accurately.

Remarks on this clone: Its antigen is unknown.

This receptor was identified in a middle-aged woman in good health and CMV-seronegative. Sequenced sample: PBMCs. The chain couples TRBV5-6 to TRBJ2-3; D may be TRBD2 (6 bases). The CDR3 nucleotides read TGTGCCAGCAGCTTGGGGGGGGACGCTGGCACAGATACGCAGTATTTT. Translating gives CASSLGGDAGTDTQYF.